The entry that follows covers one T cell receptor (beta chain) sequence. It has no known antigen specificity. The input lacks base qualities; no much larger clone sits a single base away. Each collaborating institution followed its own protocols to collect whole blood in K2EDTA tubes. Collaborator samples were shipped for TCRbeta analysis as frozen whole blood, isolated PBMCs, or DNA extracted from either sample type. V loses 3 bases of germline sequence and J loses 7 bases, and the interval between the two ends is 13 bases. For CDR1 and CDR2, the germline V gene (reference sequence) lists MNHEY and SMNVEV. The CDR3 goes from the cysteine to the phenylalanine over 14 residues. Only the CDR3 portion is preserved as DNA: 42 bases, with reading frame beginning at the first base. The data stem from a study of blood T cell repertoires in COVID-19 (dated by TCRdb to about 2020). Turning to the overall study: Samples covering the acute and convalescent phases of COVID-19 were provided by collaborators in the United States, Italy and Spain. Where available, HLA class I and class II types were taken from metadata supplied by the sample provider and were not determined by assay-based typing. Samples came from the ongoing ImmuneRACE study (first 160 participants) plus 1,254 subjects from 6 global collaborators. Subjects who had been exposed to COVID-19, were actively infected with it, or had recovered from it provided the deeply sampled blood TCRbeta repertoires that made up the dataset. Sample metadata almost always included a de-identified subject ID, COVID-19 status, age in years and sex. The repertoires were released in a freely available public database meant as a resource for research on the immune response to SARS-CoV-2. The material from the prospective study consisted of cDNA or gDNA derived from T cells, B-cell-depleted T cells, or PBMCs. Points the paper makes about the study in general: How much clinical and demographic metadata was included differed by source and by participant, and the metadata was provided uncurated.

TCRbeta CDR3 regions were amplified from genomic DNA using the immunoSEQ Assay, a bias-controlled multiplex PCR. The paper's data handling went like this. The number of nucleated cells in each sample was estimated from the amplification of reference gene primers within the assay. Sequence reads were collapsed and filtered to measure the absolute abundance of every unique TCRbeta CDR3 rearrangement. For each sample, productive Simpson clonality was calculated as the square root of Simpson's diversity index across productive rearrangements. TCRdb carries this immuneACCESS record with in-frame sequences only. Its versions omit some clonotypes, under half of them owing to an unresolved V gene in the studies checked, with the rest unexplained. V and J calls and clone size are copied from that table; D and trimming were computed from the DNA. This sample lists tens of thousands of clones; about three quarters were detected once. Of the sample, approximately 6.8% falls within the top ten clones.

The V gene is TRBV27 and the J gene is TRBJ2-1; matching of 6 bases hints at TRBD1 as the D gene. Sequenced: peripheral blood. The source of this sequence is a man between 70 and 80 years old with acute or convalescent COVID-19. The nucleotide sequence is given as TGTGCCAGCAGTTTTGGGGGCGCAGGGAATGAGCAGTTCTTC. Its translation is CASSFGGAGNEQFF.